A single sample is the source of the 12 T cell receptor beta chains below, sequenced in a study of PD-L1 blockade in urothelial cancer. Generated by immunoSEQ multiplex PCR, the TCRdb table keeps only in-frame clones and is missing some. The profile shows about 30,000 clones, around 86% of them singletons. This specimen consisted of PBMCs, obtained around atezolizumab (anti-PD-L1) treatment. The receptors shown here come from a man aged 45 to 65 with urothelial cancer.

The CDR3 is CASSLSRQGGYTF. The CDR3 nucleotides read TGTGCCAGCAGTTTGAGTAGACAGGGAGGCTACACCTTC. The chain uses TRBV28 and TRBJ1-2; 7 bases align to TRBD1. In germline, CDR1 is MDHEN, CDR2 SYDVKM. J gave up 8 bases and V 3 bases, and 6 bases lay outside the gene matches. This CDR3 is 13 amino acids long.

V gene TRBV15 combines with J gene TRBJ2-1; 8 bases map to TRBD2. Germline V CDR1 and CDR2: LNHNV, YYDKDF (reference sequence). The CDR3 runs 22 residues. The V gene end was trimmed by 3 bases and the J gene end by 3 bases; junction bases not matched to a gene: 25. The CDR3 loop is CATSRWERERGRGGDFYNEQFF. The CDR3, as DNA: TGTGCCACCAGCAGGTGGGAGCGGGAGAGGGGGAGGGGGGGAGATTTCTACAATGAGCAGTTCTTC.

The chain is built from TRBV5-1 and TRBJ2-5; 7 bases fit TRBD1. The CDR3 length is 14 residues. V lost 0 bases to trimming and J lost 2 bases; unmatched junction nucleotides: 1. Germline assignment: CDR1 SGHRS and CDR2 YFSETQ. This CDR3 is CASSLDRGQETQYF. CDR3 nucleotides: TGCGCCAGCAGCTTGGACAGGGGACAAGAGACCCAGTACTTC.

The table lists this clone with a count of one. The CDR3 sequence is CASSMAPPGLAGSGTGELFF. The CDR3 DNA is TGTGCCAGTAGTATGGCCCCCCCGGGACTAGCGGGGTCGGGAACCGGGGAGCTGTTTTTT. The chain combines TRBV19 with TRBJ2-2, with 13 positions matching TRBD2. This CDR3 has 20 amino acids. V was pared by 3 bases and J by 5 bases, with 15 bases of the junction left unmatched. Germline CDR1 is LNHDA and CDR2 is SQIVND (reference sequence).

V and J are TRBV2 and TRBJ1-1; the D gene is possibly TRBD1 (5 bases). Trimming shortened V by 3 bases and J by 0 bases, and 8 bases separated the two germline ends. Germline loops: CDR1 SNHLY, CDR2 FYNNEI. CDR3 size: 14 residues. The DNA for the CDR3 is TGTGCCAGCAGTGAGGGACTGATGAACACTGAAGCTTTCTTT. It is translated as CASSEGLMNTEAFF.

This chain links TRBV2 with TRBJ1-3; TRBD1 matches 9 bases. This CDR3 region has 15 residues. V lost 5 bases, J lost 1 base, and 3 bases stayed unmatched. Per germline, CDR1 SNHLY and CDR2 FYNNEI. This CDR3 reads CASSPDRGSGNTIYF. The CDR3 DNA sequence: TGTGCCAGCAGTCCGGACAGGGGATCTGGAAACACCATATATTTT.

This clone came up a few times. The CDR3 region has the DNA TGCGCCAGCAGCTTGCGGGAAGGAGGTCAGCCCCAGCATTTT. It specifies CASSLREGGQPQHF. The chain combines TRBV5-1 with TRBJ1-5, with unresolved D. Germline CDR1 and CDR2: SGHRS and YFSETQ. V was trimmed by 1 base and J by 6 bases, leaving 11 bases between them. The CDR3 is 14 amino acids. Full variable domain (missing parts from reference TRBV5-1 and TRBJ1-5): KAGVTQTPRYLIKTRGQQVTLSCSPISGHRSVSWYQQTPGQGLQFLFEYFSETQRNKGNFPGRFSGRQFSNSRSEMNVSTLELGDSALYLCASSLREGGQPQHFGDGTRLSIL.

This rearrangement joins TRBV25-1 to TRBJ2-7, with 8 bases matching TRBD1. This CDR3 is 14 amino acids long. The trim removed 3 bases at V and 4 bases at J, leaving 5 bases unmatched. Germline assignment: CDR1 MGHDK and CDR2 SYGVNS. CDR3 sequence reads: CASSEPTGVYEQYV. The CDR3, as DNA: TGTGCCAGCAGTGAGCCGACAGGGGTTTACGAGCAGTACGTC.

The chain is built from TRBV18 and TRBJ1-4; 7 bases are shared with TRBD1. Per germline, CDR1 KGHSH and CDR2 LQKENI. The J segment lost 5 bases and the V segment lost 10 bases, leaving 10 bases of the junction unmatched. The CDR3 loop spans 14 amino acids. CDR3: CATSRTGLNEKLFF. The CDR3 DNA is TGTGCCACCTCCCGGACAGGTTTGAATGAAAAACTGTTTTTT.

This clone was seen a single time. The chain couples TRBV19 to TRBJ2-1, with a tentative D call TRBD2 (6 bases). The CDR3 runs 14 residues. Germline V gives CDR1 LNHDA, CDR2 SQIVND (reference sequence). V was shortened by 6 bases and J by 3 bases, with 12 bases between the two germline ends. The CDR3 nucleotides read TGTGCCAGTAGCCTTTACGGGAGCTACAATGAGCAGTTCTTC. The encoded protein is CASSLYGSYNEQFF.

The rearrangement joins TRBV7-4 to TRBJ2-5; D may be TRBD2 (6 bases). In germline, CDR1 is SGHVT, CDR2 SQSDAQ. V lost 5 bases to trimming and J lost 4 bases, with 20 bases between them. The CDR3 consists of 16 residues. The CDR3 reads CASSLICYGGIETQYF. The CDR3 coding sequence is TGTGCCAGCAGCCTAATATGCTATGGGGGGATAGAGACCCAGTACTTC.

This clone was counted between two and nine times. CDR3 amino acids: CASGDRGYEQYV. In DNA form, the CDR3 reads TGTGCCAGCGGAGACAGGGGCTACGAGCAGTACGTC. The genes are TRBV28 and TRBJ2-7, with 8 bases that match TRBD1. After removal of 8 bases from V and 3 bases from J, the junction contained 3 bases not matched to a gene. Looked up from germline, CDR1 is MDHEN and CDR2 is SYDVKM. The CDR3 loop spans 12 amino acids.